Listed below are T cell receptor beta chains from one sample, sequenced in a study of technical replicates of blood from a few donors. Here immunoSEQ multiplex PCR was the method, and the copy in TCRdb shows in-frame clones only, minus some. The sample carries approximately 58,000 clones, about 86% recorded once. The sample comprised PBMCs. These TCRs come from a human donor in good health. Some clones in this sample may be carry-over from other donors' samples. Each CDR3 is given with its conserved first and last residue. Fields, in order: clone size, J gene, V gene, D gene, CDR3 DNA, CDR3 protein. The D gene is left open where the match is weak. Clone size is given for some rows only: seen once, a few or many times, or a class if the clone is expanded.

clone_size: -
j_call: TRBJ2-5
v_call: TRBV7-2
d_call: TRBD2
cdr3_nt: TGTGCCAGCAGCCCAAACAGCGGGAACGGATGGGGGACCCAGTACTTC
cdr3_aa: CASSPNSGNGWGTQYF

clone_size: -
j_call: TRBJ2-4
v_call: TRBV5-1
d_call: -
cdr3_nt: TGCGCCAGCAGCTTCGGAGGGGCCAAAAACATTCAGTACTTC
cdr3_aa: CASSFGGAKNIQYF

clone_size: -
j_call: TRBJ1-4
v_call: TRBV30
d_call: -
cdr3_nt: TGTGCCTGGGGGGAACAGGGTCCTGCAACTAATGAAAAACTGTTTTTT
cdr3_aa: CAWGEQGPATNEKLFF

clone_size: -
j_call: TRBJ1-5
v_call: TRBV14
d_call: -
cdr3_nt: TGTGCCAGCAGCCTAGGACAGTATCAGCCCCAGCATTTT
cdr3_aa: CASSLGQYQPQHF

clone_size: -
j_call: TRBJ2-7
v_call: TRBV6-5
d_call: -
cdr3_nt: TGTGCCAGCAGCACGACAGTTCACCAACCCTACGAGCAGTACTTC
cdr3_aa: CASSTTVHQPYEQYF

clone_size: -
j_call: TRBJ1-1
v_call: TRBV5-8
d_call: -
cdr3_nt: TGTGCCAGCAGCTTGGGTCGAGGTGGAGCTTTCTTT
cdr3_aa: CASSLGRGGAFF

clone_size: -
j_call: TRBJ1-2
v_call: TRBV7-2
d_call: -
cdr3_nt: TGTGCCAGCAGCTTAGCCCTCAGGGGAAACAACTATGGCTACACCTTC
cdr3_aa: CASSLALRGNNYGYTF

clone_size: -
j_call: TRBJ2-7
v_call: TRBV4-2
d_call: TRBD1
cdr3_nt: TGTGCCAGCAGCCAAGCGACAGGGCCCAGCTCCTACGAGCAGTACTTC
cdr3_aa: CASSQATGPSSYEQYF

clone_size: -
j_call: TRBJ2-5
v_call: TRBV6-1
d_call: -
cdr3_nt: TGTGCCAGCAGTGAAGCGCTTCTGTGGCAGGGTCAAGAGACCCAGTACTTC
cdr3_aa: CASSEALLWQGQETQYF

clone_size: -
j_call: TRBJ2-2
v_call: TRBV5-8
d_call: TRBD1
cdr3_nt: TGTGCCAGCAGCCGGAGGTGGACAGGAAGAACCGGGGAGCTGTTTTTT
cdr3_aa: CASSRRWTGRTGELFF

clone_size: -
j_call: TRBJ2-3
v_call: TRBV5-1
d_call: TRBD2
cdr3_nt: TGCGCCAGCAGCTTGACGGGCGCTAGCGGAGATACGCAGTATTTT
cdr3_aa: CASSLTGASGDTQYF

clone_size: -
j_call: TRBJ2-7
v_call: TRBV19
d_call: -
cdr3_nt: TGTGCCAGTAGTATATGGGACTCGAGCTCCTACGAGCAGTACTTC
cdr3_aa: CASSIWDSSSYEQYF

clone_size: -
j_call: TRBJ2-2
v_call: TRBV27
d_call: TRBD1
cdr3_nt: TGTGCCAGCAGTCCACGGACAGGCGGCTACACCGGGGAGCTGTTTTTT
cdr3_aa: CASSPRTGGYTGELFF

clone_size: -
j_call: TRBJ1-6
v_call: TRBV7-2
d_call: -
cdr3_nt: TGTGCCAGCAGCAACGGTCCTTCCCTCCACTTT
cdr3_aa: CASSNGPSLHF

clone_size: -
j_call: TRBJ2-1
v_call: TRBV7-2
d_call: TRBD2
cdr3_nt: TGTGCCAGCAGTCTTAGGCTAGCGGCATGGTATGAGCAGTTCTTC
cdr3_aa: CASSLRLAAWYEQFF

clone_size: once
j_call: TRBJ2-1
v_call: TRBV4-1
d_call: -
cdr3_nt: TGCGCCAGCAGCCAAGAGCCACAGGTTAATAACAATGAGCAGTTCTTC
cdr3_aa: CASSQEPQVNNNEQFF

clone_size: -
j_call: TRBJ2-1
v_call: TRBV2
d_call: -
cdr3_nt: TGTGCCAGCAGTGAAGTCCAGGGCGAGCAGTTCTTC
cdr3_aa: CASSEVQGEQFF